This TCR beta chain was sequenced during a study of control samples from healthy donors and cancer patients. Clones were sequenced by immunoSEQ multiplex PCR, and TCRdb holds only the in-frame ones, with some missing. The table has 200,000 or so clones, just under 95% seen once. The CDR3 runs 16 residues. Trimming cost V 1 base and J 0 bases, with 12 bases left between them. Germline CDR1 reads LGHNA; CDR2 reads YNFKEQ. V and J are TRBV4-2 and TRBJ1-2; D ambiguous. This clonotype was sampled from a middle-aged man in good health. The sample was blood. The CDR3 is CASSQGPVAANYGYTF. The CDR3 DNA follows: TGTGCCAGCAGCCAAGGACCCGTGGCGGCTAACTATGGCTACACCTTC.